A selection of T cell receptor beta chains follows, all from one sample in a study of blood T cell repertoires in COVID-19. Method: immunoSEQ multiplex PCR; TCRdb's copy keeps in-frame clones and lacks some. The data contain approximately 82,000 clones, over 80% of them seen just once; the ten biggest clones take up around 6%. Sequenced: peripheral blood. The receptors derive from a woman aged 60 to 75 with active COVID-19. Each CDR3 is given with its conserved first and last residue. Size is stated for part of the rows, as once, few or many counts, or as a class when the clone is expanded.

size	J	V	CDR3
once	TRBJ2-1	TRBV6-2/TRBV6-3	CASSYSDTSQSNEQFF
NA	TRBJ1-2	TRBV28	CASSSGQGVGGYTF
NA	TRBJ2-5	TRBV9	CASSSGLAGETQYF
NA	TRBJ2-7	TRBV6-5	CASSRALGGYEQYF
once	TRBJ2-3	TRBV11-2	CASSPTRGGGTDTQYF
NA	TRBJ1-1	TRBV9	CASSPRQTGGTEAFF
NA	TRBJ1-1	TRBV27	CASSFLGAVNTEAFF
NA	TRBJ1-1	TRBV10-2	CASSGDKGGEAFF
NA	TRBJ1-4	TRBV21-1	CASSNHPGVGNEKLFF
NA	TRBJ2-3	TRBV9	CASSPLGTSGTDTQYF
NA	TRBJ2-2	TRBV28	CASSLWGGEATGELFF
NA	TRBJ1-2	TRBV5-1	CASSLEGADGYTF
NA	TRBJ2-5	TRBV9	CASSVRQSTQETQYF
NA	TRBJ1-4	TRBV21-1	CASSKKQGVQDEKLFF
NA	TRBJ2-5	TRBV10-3	CAISDAGQGETQYF
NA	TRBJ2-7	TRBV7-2	CASSLRQDYEQYF